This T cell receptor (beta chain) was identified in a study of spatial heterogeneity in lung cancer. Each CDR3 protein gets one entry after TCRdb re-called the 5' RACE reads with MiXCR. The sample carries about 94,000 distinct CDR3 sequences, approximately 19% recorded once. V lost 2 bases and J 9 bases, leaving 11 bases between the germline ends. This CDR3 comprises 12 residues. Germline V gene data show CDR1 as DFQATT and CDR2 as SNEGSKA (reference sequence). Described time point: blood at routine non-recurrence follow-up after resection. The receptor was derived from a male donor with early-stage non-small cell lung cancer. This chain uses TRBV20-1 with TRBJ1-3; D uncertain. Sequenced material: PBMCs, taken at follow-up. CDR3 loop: CSARIQYGTIYF. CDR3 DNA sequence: TGCAGTGCTAGAATCCAGTATGGCACCATATATTTT.